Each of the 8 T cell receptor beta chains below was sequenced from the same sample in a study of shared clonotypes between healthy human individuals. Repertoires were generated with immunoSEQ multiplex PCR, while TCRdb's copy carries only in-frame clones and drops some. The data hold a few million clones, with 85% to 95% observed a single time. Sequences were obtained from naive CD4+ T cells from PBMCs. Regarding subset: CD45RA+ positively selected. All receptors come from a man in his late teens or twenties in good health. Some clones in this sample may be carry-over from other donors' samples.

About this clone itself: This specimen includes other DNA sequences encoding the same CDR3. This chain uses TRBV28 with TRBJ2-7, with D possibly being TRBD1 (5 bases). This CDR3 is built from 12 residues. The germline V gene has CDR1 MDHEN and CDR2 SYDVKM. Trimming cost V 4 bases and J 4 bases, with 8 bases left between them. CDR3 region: CASSSRVYEQYF. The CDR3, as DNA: TGTGCCAGCAGTTCCAGGGTTTACGAGCAGTACTTC. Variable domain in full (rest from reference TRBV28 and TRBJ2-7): DVKVTQSSRYLVKRTGEKVFLECVQDMDHENMFWYRQDPGLGLRLIYFSYDVKMKEKGDIPEGYSVSREKKERFSLILESASTNQTSMYLCASSSRVYEQYFGPGTRLTVT.

CDR3 in amino acids: CASLATGEQYF. The CDR3 coding sequence is TGTGCCAGCCTTGCCACCGGCGAGCAGTACTTC. The rearrangement links TRBV28 to TRBJ2-7, with D hard to call. Trimming took 8 bases from V and 6 from J, leaving 11 bases between them. CDR1 and CDR2 (germline): MDHEN, SYDVKM. This CDR3 has 11 residues.

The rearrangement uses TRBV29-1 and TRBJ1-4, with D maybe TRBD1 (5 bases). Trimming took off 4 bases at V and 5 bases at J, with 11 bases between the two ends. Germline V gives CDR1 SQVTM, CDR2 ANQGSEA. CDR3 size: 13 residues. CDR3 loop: CSVGGRSNEKLFF. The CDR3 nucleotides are TGCAGCGTTGGGGGGAGGTCCAATGAAAAACTGTTTTTT.

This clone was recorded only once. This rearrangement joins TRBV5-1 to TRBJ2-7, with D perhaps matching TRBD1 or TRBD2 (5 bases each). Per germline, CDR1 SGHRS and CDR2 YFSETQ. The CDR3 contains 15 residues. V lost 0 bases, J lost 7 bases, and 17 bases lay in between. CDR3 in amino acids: CASSLGGSQLGEQYF. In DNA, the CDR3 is TGCGCCAGCAGCTTGGGGGGGAGCCAGCTTGGAGAGCAGTACTTC.

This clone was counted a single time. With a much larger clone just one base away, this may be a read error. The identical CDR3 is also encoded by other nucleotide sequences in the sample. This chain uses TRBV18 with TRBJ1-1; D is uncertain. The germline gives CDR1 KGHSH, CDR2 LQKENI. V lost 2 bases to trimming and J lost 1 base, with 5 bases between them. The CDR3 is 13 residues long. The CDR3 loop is CASSPNRNTEAFF. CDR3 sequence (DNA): TGTGCCAGCTCACCAAACAGGAACACTGAAGCTTTCTTT.

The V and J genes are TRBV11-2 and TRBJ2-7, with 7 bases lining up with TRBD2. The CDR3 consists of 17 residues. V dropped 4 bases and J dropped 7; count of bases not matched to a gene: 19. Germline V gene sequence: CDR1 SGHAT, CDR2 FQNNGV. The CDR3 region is CASSSTDLDGRFREQYF. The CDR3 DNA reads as TGTGCCAGCAGCTCCACTGACCTGGACGGGAGGTTTAGGGAGCAGTACTTC.

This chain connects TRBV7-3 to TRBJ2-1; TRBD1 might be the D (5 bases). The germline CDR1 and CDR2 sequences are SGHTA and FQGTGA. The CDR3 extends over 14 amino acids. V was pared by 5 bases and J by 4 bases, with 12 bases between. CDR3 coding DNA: TGTGCCAGCAGCCCGGACACCCAATACAATGAGCAGTTCTTC. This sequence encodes CASSPDTQYNEQFF. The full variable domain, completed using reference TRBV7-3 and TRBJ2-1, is GAGVSQTPSNKVTEKGKYVELRCDPISGHTALYWYRQSLGQGPEFLIYFQGTGAADDSGLPNDRFFAVRPEGSVSTLKIQRTERGDSAVYLCASSPDTQYNEQFFGPGTRLTVL.

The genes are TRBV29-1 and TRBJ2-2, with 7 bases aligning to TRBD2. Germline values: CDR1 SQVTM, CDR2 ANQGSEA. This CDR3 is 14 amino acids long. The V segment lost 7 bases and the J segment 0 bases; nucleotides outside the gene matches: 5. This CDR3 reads CSAVGLANTGELFF. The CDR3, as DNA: TGCAGCGCAGTCGGACTAGCGAACACCGGGGAGCTGTTTTTT.